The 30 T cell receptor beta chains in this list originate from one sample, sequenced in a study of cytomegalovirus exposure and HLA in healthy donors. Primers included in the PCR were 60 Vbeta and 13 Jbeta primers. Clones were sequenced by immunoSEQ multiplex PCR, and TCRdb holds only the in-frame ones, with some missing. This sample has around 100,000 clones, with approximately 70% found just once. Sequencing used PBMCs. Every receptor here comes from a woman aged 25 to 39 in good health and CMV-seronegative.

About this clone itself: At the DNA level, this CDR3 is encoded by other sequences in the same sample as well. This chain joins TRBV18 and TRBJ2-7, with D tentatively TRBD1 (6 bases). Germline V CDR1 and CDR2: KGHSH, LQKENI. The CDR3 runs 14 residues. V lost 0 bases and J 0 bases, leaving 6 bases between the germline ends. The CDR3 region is CASSPPGGSYEQYF. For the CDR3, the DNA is TGTGCCAGCTCACCACCAGGGGGCTCCTACGAGCAGTACTTC. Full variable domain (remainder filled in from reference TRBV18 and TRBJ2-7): NAGVMQNPRHLVRRRGQEARLRCSPMKGHSHVYWYRQLPEEGLKFMVYLQKENIIDESGMPKERFSAEFPKEGPSILRIQQVVRGDSAAYFCASSPPGGSYEQYFGPGTRLTVT.

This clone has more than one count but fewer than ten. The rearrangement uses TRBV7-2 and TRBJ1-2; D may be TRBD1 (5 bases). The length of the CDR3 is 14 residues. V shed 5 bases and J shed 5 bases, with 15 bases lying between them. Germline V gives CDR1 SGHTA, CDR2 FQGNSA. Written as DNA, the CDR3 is TGTGCCAGCAGCCGGGGGGGTCAGATTTATGGCTACACCTTC. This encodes CASSRGGQIYGYTF.

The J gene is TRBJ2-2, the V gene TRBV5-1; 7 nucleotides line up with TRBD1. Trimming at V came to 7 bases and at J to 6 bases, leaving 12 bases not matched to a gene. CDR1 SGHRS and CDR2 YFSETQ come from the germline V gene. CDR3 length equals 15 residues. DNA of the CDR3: TGCGCCAGCGGTGAAGGGCAGGGGGTCCCCGGGGAGCTGTTTTTT. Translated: CASGEGQGVPGELFF.

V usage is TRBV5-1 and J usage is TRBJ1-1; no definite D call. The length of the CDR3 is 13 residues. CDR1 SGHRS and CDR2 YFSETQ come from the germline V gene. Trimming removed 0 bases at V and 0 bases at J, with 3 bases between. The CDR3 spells CASSLAVNTEAFF. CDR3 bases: TGCGCCAGCAGCTTGGCGGTGAACACTGAAGCTTTCTTT.

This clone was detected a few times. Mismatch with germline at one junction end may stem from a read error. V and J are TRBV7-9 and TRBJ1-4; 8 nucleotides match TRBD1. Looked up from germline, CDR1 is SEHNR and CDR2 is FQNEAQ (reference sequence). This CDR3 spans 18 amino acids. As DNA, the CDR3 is TGTTCCAGCAGCTTAGCGCGGACAGGGCTATCAACTAATGAAAAACTGTTTTTT. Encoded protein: CSSSLARTGLSTNEKLFF. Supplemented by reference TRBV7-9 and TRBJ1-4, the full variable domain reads DTGVSQNPRHKITKRGQNVTFRCDPISEHNRLYWYRQTLGQGPEFLTYFQNEAQLEKSRLLSDRFSAERPKGSFSTLEIQRTEQGDSAMYLCSSSLARTGLSTNEKLFFGSGTQLSVL.

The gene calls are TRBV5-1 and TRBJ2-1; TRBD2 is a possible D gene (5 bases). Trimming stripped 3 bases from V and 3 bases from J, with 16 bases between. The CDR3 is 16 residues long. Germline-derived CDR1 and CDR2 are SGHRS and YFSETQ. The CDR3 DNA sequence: TGCGCCAGCAGCTCCGAGAGGGATGCAATCTACAATGAGCAGTTCTTC. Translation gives CASSSERDAIYNEQFF.

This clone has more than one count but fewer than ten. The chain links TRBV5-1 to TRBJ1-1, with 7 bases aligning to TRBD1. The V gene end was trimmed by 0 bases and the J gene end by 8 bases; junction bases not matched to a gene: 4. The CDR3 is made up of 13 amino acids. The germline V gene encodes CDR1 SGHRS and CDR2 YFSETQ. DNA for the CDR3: TGCGCCAGCAGCTTGGCAGGGACAGTGGAAGCTTTCTTT. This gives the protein CASSLAGTVEAFF.

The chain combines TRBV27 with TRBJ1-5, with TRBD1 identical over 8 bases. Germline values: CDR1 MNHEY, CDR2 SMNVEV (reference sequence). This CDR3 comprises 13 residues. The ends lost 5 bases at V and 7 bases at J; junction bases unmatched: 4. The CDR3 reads CASSGTGGQPQHF. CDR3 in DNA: TGTGCCAGCAGTGGAACAGGGGGACAGCCCCAGCATTTT.

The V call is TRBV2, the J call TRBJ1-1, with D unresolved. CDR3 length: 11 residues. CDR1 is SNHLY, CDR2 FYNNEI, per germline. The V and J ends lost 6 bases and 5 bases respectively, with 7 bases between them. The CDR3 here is CASSEWTEAFF. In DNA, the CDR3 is TGTGCCAGCAGCGAGTGGACTGAAGCTTTCTTT.

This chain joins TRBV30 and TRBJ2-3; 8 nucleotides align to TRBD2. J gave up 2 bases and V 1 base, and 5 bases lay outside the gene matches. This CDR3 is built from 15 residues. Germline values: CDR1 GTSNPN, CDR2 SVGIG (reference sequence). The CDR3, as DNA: TGTGCCTGGAGTGAGGTAGCGGGATTCACAGATACGCAGTATTTT. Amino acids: CAWSEVAGFTDTQYF.

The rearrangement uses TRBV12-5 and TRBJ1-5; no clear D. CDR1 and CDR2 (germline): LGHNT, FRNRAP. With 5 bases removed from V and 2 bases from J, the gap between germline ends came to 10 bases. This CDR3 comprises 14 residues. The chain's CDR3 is CASGIGVGNQPQHF. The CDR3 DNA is TGTGCTAGTGGTATCGGTGTGGGCAATCAGCCCCAGCATTTT.

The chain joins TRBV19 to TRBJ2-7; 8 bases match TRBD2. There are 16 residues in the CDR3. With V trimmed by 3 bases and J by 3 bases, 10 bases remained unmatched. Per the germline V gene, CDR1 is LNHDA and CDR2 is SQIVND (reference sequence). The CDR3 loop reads CASSIGGTSGLYEQYF. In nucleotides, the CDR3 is TGTGCCAGTAGTATTGGGGGAACTAGCGGTCTCTACGAGCAGTACTTC.

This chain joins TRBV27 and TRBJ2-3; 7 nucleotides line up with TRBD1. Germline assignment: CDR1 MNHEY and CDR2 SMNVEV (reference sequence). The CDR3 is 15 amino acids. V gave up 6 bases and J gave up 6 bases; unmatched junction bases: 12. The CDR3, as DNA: TGTGCCAGCAGCATACCCCAAGGGGGCGTCGATACGCAGTATTTT. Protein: CASSIPQGGVDTQYF.

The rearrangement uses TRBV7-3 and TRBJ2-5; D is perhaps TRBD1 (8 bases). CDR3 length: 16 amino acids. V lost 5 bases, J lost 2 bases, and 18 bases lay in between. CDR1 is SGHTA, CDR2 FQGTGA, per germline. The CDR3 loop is CASSPRGRGLQETQYF. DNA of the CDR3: TGTGCCAGCAGCCCCAGGGGGCGGGGGTTACAAGAGACCCAGTACTTC. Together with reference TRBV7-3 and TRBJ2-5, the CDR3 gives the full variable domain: GAGVSQTPSNKVTEKGKYVELRCDPISGHTALYWYRQSLGQGPEFLIYFQGTGAADDSGLPNDRFFAVRPEGSVSTLKIQRTERGDSAVYLCASSPRGRGLQETQYFGPGTRLLVL.

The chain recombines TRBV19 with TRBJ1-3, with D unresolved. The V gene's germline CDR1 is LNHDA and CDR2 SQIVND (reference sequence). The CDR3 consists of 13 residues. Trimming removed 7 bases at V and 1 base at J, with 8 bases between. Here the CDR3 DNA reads TGTGCCAGTAATTTGGCATCTGGAAACACCATATATTTT. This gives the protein CASNLASGNTIYF.

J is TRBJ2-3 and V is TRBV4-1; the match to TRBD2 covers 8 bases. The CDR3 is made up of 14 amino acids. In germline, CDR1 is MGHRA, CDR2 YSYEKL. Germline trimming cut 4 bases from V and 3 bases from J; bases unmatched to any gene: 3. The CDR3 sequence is CASSRGGRTDTQYF. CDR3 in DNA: TGCGCCAGCAGCCGCGGGGGGAGAACAGATACGCAGTATTTT.

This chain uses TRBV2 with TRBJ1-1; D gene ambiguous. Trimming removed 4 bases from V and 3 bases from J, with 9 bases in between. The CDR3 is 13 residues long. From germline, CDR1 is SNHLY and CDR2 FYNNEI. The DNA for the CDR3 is TGTGCCAGCAGTGTTGAGTCATACACTGAAGCTTTCTTT. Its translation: CASSVESYTEAFF.

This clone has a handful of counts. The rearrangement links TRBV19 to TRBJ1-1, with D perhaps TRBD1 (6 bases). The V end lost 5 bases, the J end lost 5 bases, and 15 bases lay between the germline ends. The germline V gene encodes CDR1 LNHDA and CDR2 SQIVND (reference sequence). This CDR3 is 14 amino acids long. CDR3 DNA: TGTGCCAGTAGTTTCACCTTTACAGGGACTGAAGCTTTCTTT. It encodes CASSFTFTGTEAFF. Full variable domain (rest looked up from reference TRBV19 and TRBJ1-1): DGGITQSPKYLFRKEGQNVTLSCEQNLNHDAMYWYRQDPGQGLRLIYYSQIVNDFQKGDIAEGYSVSREKKESFPLTVTSAQKNPTAFYLCASSFTFTGTEAFFGQGTRLTVV.

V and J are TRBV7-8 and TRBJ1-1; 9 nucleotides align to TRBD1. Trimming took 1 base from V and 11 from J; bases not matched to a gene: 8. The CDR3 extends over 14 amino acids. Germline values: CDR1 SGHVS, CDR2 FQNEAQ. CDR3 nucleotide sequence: TGTGCCAGCAGCTTAGGGGGAACAGGGGGCAGGGCTTTCTTT. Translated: CASSLGGTGGRAFF.

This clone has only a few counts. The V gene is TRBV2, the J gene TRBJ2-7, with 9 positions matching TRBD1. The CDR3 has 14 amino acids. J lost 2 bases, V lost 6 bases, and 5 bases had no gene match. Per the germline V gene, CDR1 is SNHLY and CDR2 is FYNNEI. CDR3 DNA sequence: TGTGCCAGCAGGGACGGACAGGGGCCCTACGAGCAGTACTTC. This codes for CASRDGQGPYEQYF.

The CDR3 nucleotides read TGTGTAGTCCCCGGGGGCTACACCTTC. This sequence encodes CVVPGGYTF. This chain connects TRBV19 to TRBJ1-2; D unclear. Germline CDR1 reads LNHDA; CDR2 reads SQIVND (reference sequence). The CDR3 loop spans 9 amino acids.

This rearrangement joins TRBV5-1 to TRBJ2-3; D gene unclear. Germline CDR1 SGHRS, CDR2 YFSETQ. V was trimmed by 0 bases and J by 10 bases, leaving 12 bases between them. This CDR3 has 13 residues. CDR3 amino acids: CASSLAGSSPQYF. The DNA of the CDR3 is TGCGCCAGCAGCTTGGCCGGTAGCTCCCCGCAGTATTTT.

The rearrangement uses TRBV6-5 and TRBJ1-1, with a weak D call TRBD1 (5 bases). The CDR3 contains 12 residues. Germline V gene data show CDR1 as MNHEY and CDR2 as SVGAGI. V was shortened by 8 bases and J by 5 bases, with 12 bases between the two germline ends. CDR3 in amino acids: CASFGGSTEAFF. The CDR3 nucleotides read TGTGCCAGCTTCGGGGGGAGTACTGAAGCTTTCTTT.

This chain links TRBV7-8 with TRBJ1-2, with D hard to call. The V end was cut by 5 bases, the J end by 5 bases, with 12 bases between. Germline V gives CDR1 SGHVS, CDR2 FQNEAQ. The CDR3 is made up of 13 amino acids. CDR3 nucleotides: TGTGCCAGCAGCCCCGAGCGTTCTTATGGCTACACCTTC. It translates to CASSPERSYGYTF.

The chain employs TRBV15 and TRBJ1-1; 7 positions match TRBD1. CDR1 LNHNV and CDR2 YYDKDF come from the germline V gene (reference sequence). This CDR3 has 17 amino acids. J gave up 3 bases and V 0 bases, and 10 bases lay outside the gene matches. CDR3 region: CATSRDLWRGRDTEAFF. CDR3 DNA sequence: TGTGCCACCAGCAGAGATCTCTGGAGGGGGCGCGACACTGAAGCTTTCTTT. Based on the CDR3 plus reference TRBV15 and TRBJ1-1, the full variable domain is DAMVIQNPRYQVTQFGKPVTLSCSQTLNHNVMYWYQQKSSQAPKLLFHYYDKDFNNEADTPDNFQSRRPNTSFCFLDIRSPGLGDTAMYLCATSRDLWRGRDTEAFFGQGTRLTVV.

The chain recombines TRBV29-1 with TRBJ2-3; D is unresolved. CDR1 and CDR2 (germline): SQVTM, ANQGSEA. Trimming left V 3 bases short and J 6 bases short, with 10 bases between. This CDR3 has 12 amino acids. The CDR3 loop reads CSVEARWDTQYF. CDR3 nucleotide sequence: TGCAGCGTTGAGGCTAGGTGGGATACGCAGTATTTT.

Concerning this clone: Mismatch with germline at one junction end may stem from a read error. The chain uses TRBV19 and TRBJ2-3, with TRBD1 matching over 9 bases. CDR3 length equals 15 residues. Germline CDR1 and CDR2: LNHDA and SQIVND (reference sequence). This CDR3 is CASGGGQGNTGTQYF. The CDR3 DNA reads TGTGCCAGTGGCGGCGGACAGGGGAACACAGGTACGCAGTATTTT.

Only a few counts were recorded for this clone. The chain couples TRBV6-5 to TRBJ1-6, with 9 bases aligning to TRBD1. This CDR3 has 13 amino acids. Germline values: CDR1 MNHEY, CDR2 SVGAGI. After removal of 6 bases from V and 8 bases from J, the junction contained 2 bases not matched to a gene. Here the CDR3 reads CASRRTGDSPLHF. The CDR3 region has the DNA TGTGCCAGCAGACGGACAGGGGATTCACCCCTCCACTTT.

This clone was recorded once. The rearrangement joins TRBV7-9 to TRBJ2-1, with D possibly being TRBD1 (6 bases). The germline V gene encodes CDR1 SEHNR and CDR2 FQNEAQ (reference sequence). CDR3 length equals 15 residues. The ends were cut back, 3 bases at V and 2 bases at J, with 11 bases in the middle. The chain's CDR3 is CASSFDRNPYNEQFF. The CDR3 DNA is TGTGCCAGCAGCTTTGACAGGAATCCCTACAATGAGCAGTTCTTC. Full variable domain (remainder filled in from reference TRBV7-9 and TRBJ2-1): DTGVSQNPRHKITKRGQNVTFRCDPISEHNRLYWYRQTLGQGPEFLTYFQNEAQLEKSRLLSDRFSAERPKGSFSTLEIQRTEQGDSAMYLCASSFDRNPYNEQFFGPGTRLTVL.

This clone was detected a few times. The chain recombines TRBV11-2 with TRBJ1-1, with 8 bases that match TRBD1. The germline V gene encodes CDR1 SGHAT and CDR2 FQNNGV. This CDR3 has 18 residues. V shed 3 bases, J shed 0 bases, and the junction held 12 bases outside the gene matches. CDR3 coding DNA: TGTGCCAGCAGCTTTTGGCAGGGACAGGAGATCTTGAACACTGAAGCTTTCTTT. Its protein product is CASSFWQGQEILNTEAFF.